Below, 14 T cell receptor beta chains from the same sample are listed, as sequenced in a study of vaccination and CD4 T cells after COVID-19. Treatment reported: approximately nine-day PBMC culture with coronavirus spike peptide pools or control peptides (ViraFEST assay). These receptors' antigens are unknown. With the Oncomine TCR Beta short-read assay, DNA from cultured CD4+ T cells was sequenced. TCRdb independently ran MiXCR on the PCR reads; one entry per CDR3 protein. The table shows about 20,000 distinct CDR3 sequences, with almost 50% occurring only once. Sequenced: CD4+ T cells from blood, cultured in vitro. These receptors were taken from a human donor who had recovered from COVID-19.

The chain recombines TRBV2 with TRBJ2-7; D call uncertain. V was trimmed by 3 bases and J by 10 bases, leaving 13 bases between them. This CDR3 spans 12 amino acids. CDR1 is SNHLY and CDR2 is FYNNEI in the germline V gene. CDR3 coding DNA: TGTGCCAGCAGTGACCCCCTTCTGCCCCAGTACTTC. The encoded protein is CASSDPLLPQYF.

This clonotype turned up a few times. This chain connects TRBV7-9 to TRBJ1-1, with 7 bases matching TRBD1. The trim removed 5 bases at V and 0 bases at J, leaving 6 bases unmatched. The length of the CDR3 is 15 residues. Germline-derived CDR1 and CDR2 are SEHNR and FQNEAQ (reference sequence). The CDR3 DNA sequence: TGTGCCAGCAGCGAGGGACAGACGTTGAACACTGAAGCTTTCTTT. Protein product: CASSEGQTLNTEAFF.

The chain carries TRBV29-1 and TRBJ1-2, with 8 bases fitting TRBD1. CDR1 and CDR2 (germline): SQVTM, ANQGSEA. The CDR3 runs 13 residues. The V gene end was trimmed by 8 bases and the J gene end by 5 bases; junction bases not matched to a gene: 10. The CDR3 sequence is CSISTQGGYGYTF. DNA for the CDR3: TGCAGCATCTCGACACAGGGGGGTTATGGCTACACCTTC.

The chain links TRBV2 to TRBJ2-7; 9 bases match TRBD2. The CDR3 covers 15 residues. The trim removed 3 bases at V and 3 bases at J, leaving 6 bases unmatched. The germline CDR1 and CDR2 sequences are SNHLY and FYNNEI. The CDR3 spells CASSDHGTSRYEQYF. In nucleotides, the CDR3 is TGTGCCAGCAGTGACCATGGGACTAGCCGCTACGAGCAGTACTTC.

The chain carries TRBV4-1 and TRBJ2-7; 7 nucleotides line up with TRBD2. Germline trimming cut 6 bases from V and 7 bases from J; bases unmatched to any gene: 12. The germline V gene has CDR1 MGHRA and CDR2 YSYEKL. The CDR3 sequence is 14 residues long. The CDR3 spells CASRGWEGLGEQYF. The CDR3 nucleotides read TGCGCCAGCAGGGGATGGGAGGGCCTTGGGGAGCAGTACTTC.

The rearrangement uses TRBV18 and TRBJ1-1; tentatively, D is TRBD1 (5 bases). The CDR3 covers 14 residues. Germline V CDR1 and CDR2: KGHSH, LQKENI. Trimming cost V 2 bases and J 4 bases, with 11 bases left between them. CDR3 loop: CASSPSGAPTEAFF. The DNA of the CDR3 is TGTGCCAGCTCACCATCCGGGGCCCCCACTGAAGCTTTCTTT. Based on the CDR3 plus reference TRBV18 and TRBJ1-1, the full variable domain is NAGVMQNPRHLVRRRGQEARLRCSPMKGHSHVYWYRQLPEEGLKFMVYLQKENIIDESGMPKERFSAEFPKEGPSILRIQQVVRGDSAAYFCASSPSGAPTEAFFGQGTRLTVV.

This clonotype appeared a few times. The chain uses TRBV20-1 and TRBJ1-1; D is unresolved. V was clipped by 0 bases and J by 1 base, with 9 bases between them. The CDR3 totals 14 residues. In germline, CDR1 is DFQATT, CDR2 SNEGSKA (reference sequence). CDR3 sequence: CSARDRRSNTEAFF. The CDR3 DNA is TGCAGTGCTAGAGACCGGCGGTCGAACACTGAAGCTTTCTTT.

The chain has TRBV6-2 or TRBV6-3 and TRBJ1-5; D is uncertain. Germline V CDR1 and CDR2: MNHEY, SVGEGT. V was cut by 3 bases and J by 5 bases, with 5 bases left in between. The CDR3 consists of 12 residues. CDR3 in DNA: TGTGCCAGCAGTTATATGGATCAGCCCCAGCATTTT. Amino acid sequence: CASSYMDQPQHF.

This chain uses TRBV6-1 with TRBJ2-5; the match to TRBD2 covers 9 bases. The CDR3 extends over 16 amino acids. CDR1 is MNHNS, CDR2 SASEGT, per germline. Unmatched junction bases numbered 12, after V lost 4 bases and J lost 6 bases. This CDR3 is CASSGGSGSDGKTQYF. The CDR3 DNA follows: TGTGCCAGCAGTGGGGGTAGCGGGAGTGATGGAAAGACCCAGTACTTC.

V usage is TRBV29-1 and J usage is TRBJ2-3; D gene ambiguous. Trimming left V 2 bases short and J 2 bases short, with 11 bases between. The CDR3 is made up of 14 amino acids. Germline lookup yields CDR1 SQVTM and CDR2 ANQGSEA. CDR3 residues: CSVELAANTDTQYF. In DNA form, the CDR3 reads TGCAGCGTTGAATTGGCAGCGAACACAGATACGCAGTATTTT.

This clonotype has more than one count but fewer than ten. This sequence joins TRBV7-9 and TRBJ1-2; the match to TRBD1 covers 7 bases. V lost 5 bases, J lost 4 bases, and 4 bases stayed unmatched. The CDR3 is made up of 13 amino acids. Germline lookup yields CDR1 SEHNR and CDR2 FQNEAQ (reference sequence). CDR3 region: CASSGGQSYGYTF. The CDR3 DNA reads as TGTGCCAGCAGCGGGGGACAGTCCTATGGCTACACCTTC.

This clonotype is medium-sized by share. The chain combines TRBV15 with TRBJ1-5; D gene ambiguous. The CDR3 length is 15 residues. V lost 0 bases, J lost 1 base, and 7 bases lay in between. Germline assignment: CDR1 LNHNV and CDR2 YYDKDF (reference sequence). CDR3 sequence reads: CATSRDPGSNQPQHF. The CDR3 region has the DNA TGTGCCACCAGCAGAGACCCGGGAAGCAATCAGCCCCAGCATTTT.

This chain joins TRBV5-1 and TRBJ2-7; D may be TRBD1 (6 bases). This CDR3 is built from 15 residues. Between the trimmed V and J ends, which lost 0 bases and 4 bases, there was a span of 14 bases. From germline, CDR1 is SGHRS and CDR2 YFSETQ. CDR3 sequence (DNA): TGCGCCAGCAGCTTGGGGGCCAGAGGGGGATACGAGCAGTACTTC. It yields the protein CASSLGARGGYEQYF.

This clonotype was detected only once. The CDR3 here is CASRRLAENYNEQFF. As DNA, the CDR3 is TGTGCCAGCAGAAGACTAGCGGAGAACTACAATGAGCAGTTCTTC. The chain carries TRBV6-2 or TRBV6-3 and TRBJ2-1; 9 bases line up with TRBD2. CDR1 and CDR2 from the germline V gene are MNHEY and SVGEGT. This CDR3 has 15 amino acids. V lost 6 bases and J lost 3; bases outside the gene matches: 6.